These 24 T cell receptor beta chains originate from one sample sequenced in a study of blood T cells in healthy people across ages (dated by TCRdb to the mid-2010s). Library method: 5' RACE. Reads for this sample came from an Illumina HiSeq 2500. A second PCR of roughly 7 to 11 cycles was run with a J-beta primer mix and a sample-barcoded 5' primer. Starting from the raw public reads, TCRdb applied fastp trimming at Q25, assembled clones with MiXCR and retained in-frame beta chains. Each record represents a unique CDR3 protein, reported with the most common genes and DNA among its rows. This sample gives hundreds of thousands of distinct CDR3 sequences in total; approximately 48% of them show up just once. In total, the top ten clones hold roughly 19% of the sample. The sequencing input was blood. The receptors stem from a man in his 60s in good health.

There are many counts of this clonotype. The chain joins TRBV11-1 to TRBJ2-6; no reliable D call. Germline V gene lookup returns CDR1 SGHAT and CDR2 FQDESV (reference sequence). The CDR3 consists of 13 residues. Trimming shortened V by 3 bases and J by 2 bases, and 2 bases separated the two germline ends. The CDR3: CASSFTGANVLTF. In nucleotides, the CDR3 is TGTGCCAGCAGCTTTACTGGGGCCAACGTCCTGACTTTC.

There are a few counts of this clonotype. One junction end disagrees with the germline gene, perhaps due to a read error. The chain links TRBV9 to TRBJ2-7; 11 positions agree with TRBD1. TRBJ2-5 explains the end of the DNA better; the J call may be wrong. Germline V gene sequence: CDR1 SGDLS, CDR2 YYNGEE. The CDR3 sequence is 16 residues long. The CDR3 DNA is TGTGCTAGCAGCGTTATGACCGGGACAGGGGGGGAGACCCAGTACTTC. As protein: CASSVMTGTGGETQYF.

This clonotype was seen only a few times. This chain's CDR3 is CASSLATPLYEQYF. The DNA for the CDR3 is TGTGCCAGCAGCTTAGCGACACCCCTTTACGAGCAGTACTTC. J is TRBJ2-5 and V is TRBV7-9; D is undetermined. The end of the DNA aligns better with TRBJ2-7, so the J call may be wrong. The CDR3 loop spans 14 amino acids. Germline CDR1 SEHNR, CDR2 FQNEAQ (reference sequence).

The chain is built from TRBV7-9 and TRBJ2-4; a weak D match, TRBD2 (6 bases). TRBJ2-5 explains the end of the DNA better; the J call may be wrong. This CDR3 has 14 residues. CDR1 is SEHNR, CDR2 FQNEAQ, per germline (reference sequence). This CDR3 reads CASSFPGVSETQYF. CDR3 bases: TGTGCCAGCAGCTTCCCGGGGGTCTCAGAGACCCAGTACTTC.

This clonotype was counted a few times. The gene calls are TRBV27 and TRBJ1-1; TRBD1 might be the D (5 bases). V was trimmed by 6 bases and J by 1 base, leaving 9 bases between them. The CDR3 has 13 amino acids. The germline V gene encodes CDR1 MNHEY and CDR2 SMNVEV (reference sequence). CDR3 coding DNA: TGTGCCAGCAGCACCGGGGCGAACACTGAAGCTTTCTTT. Protein: CASSTGANTEAFF.

The chain couples TRBV2 to TRBJ2-1; tentatively, D is TRBD2 (6 bases). In germline, CDR1 is SNHLY, CDR2 FYNNEI. V was trimmed by 9 bases and J by 2 bases, leaving 23 bases between them. The CDR3 spans 17 residues. The CDR3 sequence: CASRISPSVYTYNEQFF. The DNA for the CDR3 is TGTGCCAGTAGAATCTCCCCTAGCGTATATACCTACAATGAGCAGTTCTTC.

This chain uses TRBV12-3 or TRBV12-4 with TRBJ2-3, with unresolved D. This CDR3 has 14 residues. The V and J ends lost 3 bases and 6 bases respectively, with 13 bases between them. The CDR3 region has the DNA TGTGCCAGCAGTTTCCCCAGGCCCAAGGATACGCAGTATTTT. Translation: CASSFPRPKDTQYF.

The genes are TRBV3-1 and TRBJ2-5; D possibly uses TRBD1 or TRBD2 (5 bases each). CDR3 length: 14 residues. Germline V lookup: CDR1 LGHDT, CDR2 YNNKEL (reference sequence). Trimming cost V 1 base and J 11 bases, with 17 bases left between them. The CDR3 loop is CASSQGVQGREQYF. CDR3 nucleotides: TGTGCCAGCAGCCAAGGTGTCCAGGGAAGGGAGCAGTACTTC.

This clonotype was seen many times. The chain uses TRBV3-1 and TRBJ2-3; D is unclear. Germline V CDR1 and CDR2: LGHDT, YNNKEL (reference sequence). V lost 6 bases, J lost 1 base, and 2 bases lay in between. The CDR3 is 11 amino acids. CDR3 coding DNA: TGTGCCAGCAGACGCACAGATACGCAGTATTTT. Its translation is CASRRTDTQYF.

This clonotype was seen just once. The genes are TRBV3-1 and TRBJ2-1; D gene ambiguous. Germline V CDR1 and CDR2: LGHDT, YNNKEL (reference sequence). This CDR3 spans 15 amino acids. V was trimmed by 0 bases and J by 9 bases, leaving 15 bases between them. CDR3 in amino acids: CASSQETKGESEQFF. In DNA form, the CDR3 reads TGTGCCAGCAGCCAAGAGACCAAGGGCGAAAGTGAGCAGTTCTTC.

There are a few counts of this clonotype. The CDR3 here is CSARSGQGAIYEQYF. CDR3 sequence (DNA): TGCAGTGCTAGATCAGGACAGGGGGCAATCTACGAGCAGTACTTC. This rearrangement joins TRBV20-1 to TRBJ2-7, with 11 bases matching TRBD1. V lost 2 bases, J lost 3 bases, and 6 bases stayed unmatched. Germline assignment: CDR1 DFQATT and CDR2 SNEGSKA (reference sequence). The CDR3 length is 15 residues.

The CDR3 is CASSPPLTTAEAFF. In DNA, the CDR3 is TGTGCCAGCTCACCACCGCTGACAACAGCTGAAGCTTTCTTT. The chain links TRBV18 to TRBJ1-1; D not resolved. The CDR3 sequence is 14 residues long. The V gene's germline CDR1 is KGHSH and CDR2 LQKENI. V was shortened by 0 bases and J by 6 bases, with 11 bases between the two germline ends.

This clonotype turned up a few times. The chain uses TRBV6-6 and TRBJ2-1, with a tentative D call TRBD2 (5 bases). With 8 bases removed from V and 0 bases from J, the gap between germline ends came to 8 bases. Per the germline V gene, CDR1 is MNHNY and CDR2 is SVGAGI (reference sequence). CDR3 size: 13 residues. The CDR3 DNA follows: TGTGCCAGCCGGGGTATCTCCTACAATGAGCAGTTCTTC. It is translated as CASRGISYNEQFF.

This chain connects TRBV12-3 or TRBV12-4 to TRBJ2-3; 9 positions agree with TRBD1. V lost 5 bases, J lost 0 bases, and 6 bases stayed unmatched. The CDR3 is 16 amino acids. CDR3 loop: CASSPQGAASTDTQYF. CDR3 nucleotides: TGTGCCAGCAGTCCACAGGGGGCTGCGAGCACAGATACGCAGTATTTT.

At least ten counts were recorded for this clonotype. The CDR3 sequence is CASSPNTQETQYF. CDR3 sequence (DNA): TGTGCCAGCAGCCCTAACACCCAAGAGACCCAGTACTTC. The chain couples TRBV7-2 to TRBJ2-5; D is uncertain. Germline V gene lookup returns CDR1 SGHTA and CDR2 FQGNSA. The CDR3 covers 13 residues. The V end was cut by 5 bases, the J end by 1 base, with 8 bases between.

The V call is TRBV5-5, the J call TRBJ2-3; D is ambiguous. Germline values: CDR1 SGHKS, CDR2 YYEKEE (reference sequence). V lost 0 bases and J 5 bases, leaving 13 bases between the germline ends. The CDR3 runs 15 residues. DNA of the CDR3: TGTGCCAGCAGCTTGGAGGCGGAGTATATAGATACGCAGTATTTT. Translation: CASSLEAEYIDTQYF.

This clonotype was observed a few times. This sequence joins TRBV27 and TRBJ2-5; D remains unclear. The J call may be faulty, since TRBJ2-7 better matches the DNA end. CDR3 length equals 13 residues. Per the germline V gene, CDR1 is MNHEY and CDR2 is SMNVEV (reference sequence). DNA of the CDR3: TGTGCCAGCAGTTCGGGTCCCAACTACGAGCAGTACTTC. Translation gives CASSSGPNYEQYF.

The chain joins TRBV30 to TRBJ1-2; D gene ambiguous. Trimming removed 4 bases from V and 2 bases from J, with 5 bases in between. The CDR3 sequence is 11 residues long. Germline CDR1 is GTSNPN and CDR2 is SVGIG (reference sequence). The DNA for the CDR3 is TGTGCCTGGACGGCCAACTATGGCTACACCTTC. Its protein product is CAWTANYGYTF.

The V gene is TRBV7-2, the J gene TRBJ2-3; no clear D gene. The V end was cut by 4 bases, the J end by 1 base, with 9 bases between. The CDR3 covers 14 residues. Looked up from germline, CDR1 is SGHTA and CDR2 is FQGNSA. The CDR3 coding sequence is TGTGCCAGCAGCTCCGACTGGGGCACAGATACGCAGTATTTT. Its protein is CASSSDWGTDTQYF.

In this sample, this clonotype turned up a few times. This sequence joins TRBV15 and TRBJ2-3, with 9 bases matching TRBD1. The V segment lost 6 bases and the J segment 4 bases; nucleotides outside the gene matches: 11. Germline CDR1 is LNHNV and CDR2 is YYDKDF (reference sequence). This CDR3 spans 16 amino acids. CDR3 DNA sequence: TGTGCCACCAGGGGTCTGGGACAGGGTATTTCAGATACGCAGTATTTT. Amino acids: CATRGLGQGISDTQYF.

The chain links TRBV20-1 to TRBJ1-2, with a weak D call TRBD1 (6 bases). Germline CDR1 DFQATT, CDR2 SNEGSKA (reference sequence). This CDR3 contains 16 residues. The V end lost 4 bases, the J end lost 0 bases, and 18 bases lay between the germline ends. The CDR3 DNA sequence: TGCAGTGCTACGAAGCAGGGACAAATACCTAACTATGGCTACACCTTC. It codes for CSATKQGQIPNYGYTF.

As regards this clonotype: The junction does not match germline at one end; this may be a read error. The chain is built from TRBV28 and TRBJ1-6, with a tentative D call TRBD1 (5 bases). The CDR3 spans 15 residues. Germline lookup yields CDR1 MDHEN and CDR2 SYDVKM. The CDR3 DNA reads TGTGCCAGCAGTGCTTCCGGGACGAAGACCTCACTCCTCCACTTT. Amino acid sequence: CASSASGTKTSLLHF.

The chain couples TRBV30 to TRBJ2-7, with D possibly called TRBD1 or TRBD2 (5 bases each). Looked up from germline, CDR1 is GTSNPN and CDR2 is SVGIG (reference sequence). The length of the CDR3 is 13 residues. V was shortened by 1 base and J by 2 bases, with 9 bases between the two germline ends. The CDR3 spells CAWSAGTAYEQYF. Written as DNA, the CDR3 is TGTGCCTGGAGTGCCGGGACCGCCTACGAGCAGTACTTC.

The gene calls are TRBV7-2 and TRBJ2-1; TRBD1 agrees at 7 bases. V lost 2 bases to trimming and J lost 4 bases; unmatched junction nucleotides: 5. The CDR3 consists of 15 residues. The germline V gene encodes CDR1 SGHTA and CDR2 FQGNSA. The DNA of the CDR3 is TGTGCCAGCAGCTTATCGGGACAGCTTTACAATGAGCAGTTCTTC. Protein product: CASSLSGQLYNEQFF.